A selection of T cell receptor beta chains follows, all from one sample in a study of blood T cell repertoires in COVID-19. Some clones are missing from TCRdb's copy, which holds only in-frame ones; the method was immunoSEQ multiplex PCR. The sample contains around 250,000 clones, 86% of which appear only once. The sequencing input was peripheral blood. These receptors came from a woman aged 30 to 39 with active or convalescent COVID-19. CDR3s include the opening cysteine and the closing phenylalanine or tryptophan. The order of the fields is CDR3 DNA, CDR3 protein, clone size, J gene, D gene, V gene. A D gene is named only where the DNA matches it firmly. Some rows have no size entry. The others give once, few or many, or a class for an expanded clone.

TGCGCCAGCAGCCAAGTGGGGTCTAGCGGGGAGCAGTACTTC,CASSQVGSSGEQYF,-,TRBJ2-7,TRBD2,TRBV4-1
TGTGCCAGCAGTCCTCCGGATAGCGGGGGGTACAATGAGCAGTTCTTC,CASSPPDSGGYNEQFF,many,TRBJ2-1,TRBD2,TRBV28
TGTGCCAGCAGTTTTAGCAGGGACACTGAAGCTTTCTTT,CASSFSRDTEAFF,-,TRBJ1-1,-,TRBV12-3/TRBV12-4
TGTGCCAGTAGTATAGGGGGAGGCAGGTCGATCTATGGCTACACCTTC,CASSIGGGRSIYGYTF,-,TRBJ1-2,-,TRBV19
TGTGCCAGCAGTGGGCTGCTCTCTGGGGCCAACGTCCTGACTTTC,CASSGLLSGANVLTF,-,TRBJ2-6,-,TRBV27
TGTGCCAGCAGCCCGGACAGTTCGGAGCAGTACTTC,CASSPDSSEQYF,-,TRBJ2-7,-,TRBV7-8
TGTGCCATCAGTTCCACACTAGCGCGGTACAATGAGCAGTTCTTC,CAISSTLARYNEQFF,-,TRBJ2-1,TRBD2,TRBV10-3
TGTGCCAGCAGCACCTCGGACAGACCAAATGAAAAACTGTTTTTT,CASSTSDRPNEKLFF,-,TRBJ1-4,-,TRBV9
TGTGCCAGCAGTCCCTCAGGGAACACTGAAGCTTTCTTT,CASSPSGNTEAFF,-,TRBJ1-1,-,TRBV6-6
TGTGCTAGCAGCCTGGACAGAACCTACGAGCAGTACTTC,CASSLDRTYEQYF,-,TRBJ2-7,-,TRBV7-7
TGTGCCAGCAGTGTACCGGGACAGCCACAAGAGACCCAGTACTTC,CASSVPGQPQETQYF,-,TRBJ2-5,TRBD1,TRBV25-1
TGTGCCACGGCAAGGCAGGGGGGTGCAGATACGCAGTATTTT,CATARQGGADTQYF,once,TRBJ2-3,-,TRBV5-3
TGCGCCAGCAGCTTGGGGCTCGGACAGGGCCTCTCTGGAAACACCATATATTTT,CASSLGLGQGLSGNTIYF,-,TRBJ1-3,TRBD1,TRBV5-1
TGTGCCAGCAGCGTAGTGGCGGGGGCCCCCTACGAGCAGTACTTC,CASSVVAGAPYEQYF,-,TRBJ2-7,-,TRBV9
TGTGCCAGCAGTTTAGAGTTCAATGAGCAGTTCTTC,CASSLEFNEQFF,-,TRBJ2-1,-,TRBV28
TGTGCCAGCAGCTTGGTTAGGGGTAACACTGAAGCTTTCTTT,CASSLVRGNTEAFF,-,TRBJ1-1,-,TRBV5-6
TGCGCCAGCAGCTTCGACAGGCCGGCCTACAATGAGCAGTTCTTC,CASSFDRPAYNEQFF,once,TRBJ2-1,-,TRBV5-1
TGCGCCAGCAGGGGCAGGGACTCGTCAGAGACCCAGTACTTC,CASRGRDSSETQYF,once,TRBJ2-5,-,TRBV5-1
TGTGCCAGCAGCTTAGGGTCAGGGGACTACGAGCAGTACTTC,CASSLGSGDYEQYF,-,TRBJ2-7,-,TRBV5-6
TGTGCCAGCAGCTTAGTAGTGATGGACAGGGCTGGCTACACCTTC,CASSLVVMDRAGYTF,-,TRBJ1-2,TRBD1,TRBV7-2
TGTGCCAGCAGTTCCGACAGGCTTCCTTATGGCTACACCTTC,CASSSDRLPYGYTF,-,TRBJ1-2,-,TRBV5-4
TGTGCCAGCAGCCAGAGGGTGCTAGCGGGGGGCCCAAGCCGCCACGAGCAGTACTTC,CASSQRVLAGGPSRHEQYF,-,TRBJ2-7,TRBD2,TRBV16
TGTGCCAGCAGCCTACGGACTAGCGGGTTGGGTGGGGAGCTGTTTTTT,CASSLRTSGLGGELFF,-,TRBJ2-2,TRBD2,TRBV3-1/TRBV3-2
TGTGCCATCAGTGCCGACAGGGGGGGCAATCAGCCCCAGCATTTT,CAISADRGGNQPQHF,-,TRBJ1-5,TRBD1,TRBV10-3
TGTGCCAGCAGCGCACACAGCTTCAATCAGCCCCAGCATTTT,CASSAHSFNQPQHF,once,TRBJ1-5,-,TRBV9
TGTGCCATCAGTGAGTCCCGGACAGTTAATGAAAAACTGTTTTTT,CAISESRTVNEKLFF,-,TRBJ1-4,-,TRBV10-3
TGTGCCAGCAGCCGAGACAGGAATCAGCCCCAGCATTTT,CASSRDRNQPQHF,-,TRBJ1-5,-,TRBV3-1/TRBV3-2
TGTGCCAGCAGCCAAGCCCCGGGGGGGCTAGGCGGGGAGCTGTTTTTT,CASSQAPGGLGGELFF,once,TRBJ2-2,TRBD2,TRBV3-1/TRBV3-2
TGTGCCAGCAGCCTCTCGACAGGGGAGAAGAATGGCTACACCTTC,CASSLSTGEKNGYTF,-,TRBJ1-2,TRBD1,TRBV7-9
TGCGCCAGCAGCATTACAGGGGACTCTGGAAACACCATATATTTT,CASSITGDSGNTIYF,-,TRBJ1-3,TRBD1,TRBV5-1
TGTGCCAGCAGTACCGACAACTTTGACAGGCTGAACACTGAAGCTTTCTTT,CASSTDNFDRLNTEAFF,-,TRBJ1-1,-,TRBV28
TGTGCCAGCAGCGCGACAGGGGACATGAACACTGAAGCTTTCTTT,CASSATGDMNTEAFF,-,TRBJ1-1,TRBD1,TRBV9
TGCGCCAGCAGCGCCGCTAGCGGGGGAACCTACAATGAGCAGTTCTTC,CASSAASGGTYNEQFF,-,TRBJ2-1,TRBD2,TRBV5-1
TGTGCCAGTGGCCACAATGAGCAGTTCTTC,CASGHNEQFF,-,TRBJ2-1,-,TRBV19
TGTGCCAGCAGCCATTCCGGGGAGGTAGGGAACTATGGCTACACCTTC,CASSHSGEVGNYGYTF,-,TRBJ1-2,-,TRBV13
TGTGCCAGCAGCTTCCCACAGGGCGGGAGGAGTGGAAACACCATATATTTT,CASSFPQGGRSGNTIYF,few,TRBJ1-3,-,TRBV9
TGTGCCAGTAGTAGGACTGGGGGACAGGGTCGAAGCTATGGCTACACCTTC,CASSRTGGQGRSYGYTF,-,TRBJ1-2,TRBD1,TRBV19
TGCGCCAGCAGCTCGGAGGGTCTAAAAAAGTGGGGCACCGGGGAGCTGTTTTTT,CASSSEGLKKWGTGELFF,-,TRBJ2-2,-,TRBV5-1
TGCGCCAGCAGCCAAGATCATGCGGAGACCCAGTACTTC,CASSQDHAETQYF,-,TRBJ2-5,-,TRBV4-3
TGTGCCAGCAGTTTCGGCGGGATGACTGAAGCTTTCTTT,CASSFGGMTEAFF,once,TRBJ1-1,-,TRBV12-3/TRBV12-4
TGTGCCAGCAGCTTAGGTGCAGGGGGAGTTGAAAAACTGTTTTTT,CASSLGAGGVEKLFF,-,TRBJ1-4,TRBD1,TRBV7-9
TGTGCCAGCAGCCAACTAGCGGGGGGGTACTACGAGCAGTACTTC,CASSQLAGGYYEQYF,-,TRBJ2-7,TRBD2,TRBV14
TGTGCCAGCAGAACAGGGGGCTCAATTTCTGGAAACACCATATATTTT,CASRTGGSISGNTIYF,-,TRBJ1-3,TRBD1,TRBV7-2
TGTGCCAGCAGCTTAGGCAGGGTGCCGGGAAACACCATATATTTT,CASSLGRVPGNTIYF,-,TRBJ1-3,-,TRBV7-9
TGTGCCAGCAGCACCCACCGGGACAGGGGCAATGGCTACACCTTC,CASSTHRDRGNGYTF,-,TRBJ1-2,TRBD1,TRBV7-6
TGTGCCAGCAGTTCTCCCGACTCTCCGAGGGACTATGGCTACACCTTC,CASSSPDSPRDYGYTF,-,TRBJ1-2,-,TRBV2
TGCGCCAGCAGCCTCAGACTAGCGGGGGGAGTGGAGACCCAGTACTTC,CASSLRLAGGVETQYF,-,TRBJ2-5,TRBD2,TRBV4-1
TGTGCCAGCAGCTCCGGGGGTGCTCTTGAAGCTTTCTTT,CASSSGGALEAFF,-,TRBJ1-1,-,TRBV12-3/TRBV12-4
TGCGCCAGCAGCTTGAACGGGATCCTCTACGAGCAGTACTTC,CASSLNGILYEQYF,-,TRBJ2-7,-,TRBV5-1
TGCGCCAGCAGCGCTCGACTAGCGGGGGCCCAAGAGACCCAGTACTTC,CASSARLAGAQETQYF,-,TRBJ2-5,TRBD2,TRBV4-1
TGTGCCAGCAGCTTGGAGCGGGGGGAGCAGTACTTC,CASSLERGEQYF,-,TRBJ2-7,TRBD2,TRBV5-4
TGTGCCAGCTCACCACCGGGACAGGGGGCCGAAAAACTGTTTTTT,CASSPPGQGAEKLFF,-,TRBJ1-4,TRBD1,TRBV18
TGTGCCAGCAGAGAGTTAGAGACCCAGTACTTC,CASRELETQYF,-,TRBJ2-5,-,TRBV6-5
TGTGCCACCAGCAGAGCGCTAGCGGGGAGGAATGAGCAGTTCTTC,CATSRALAGRNEQFF,-,TRBJ2-1,TRBD2,TRBV15
TGTGCCAGCAGCTCTGCACTAGCCCCCCCAGATACGCAGTATTTT,CASSSALAPPDTQYF,-,TRBJ2-3,-,TRBV11-1
TGTGCCAGCAGCTTATTTTCGTCTGTGGGCGACGAGCAGTACTTC,CASSLFSSVGDEQYF,-,TRBJ2-7,-,TRBV7-2
TGCGCCAGCAGCCAAGATTATGGTAGGGAGGGGCCTAGTGGCTACACCTTC,CASSQDYGREGPSGYTF,-,TRBJ1-2,-,TRBV4-3
TGTGCCAGCTCACCAGGGCCGACCACAGATACGCAGTATTTT,CASSPGPTTDTQYF,-,TRBJ2-3,-,TRBV18
TGTGCCAGCAGTTACTCGACTGAATGGGAGACCCAGTACTTC,CASSYSTEWETQYF,-,TRBJ2-5,-,TRBV6-2/TRBV6-3